These T cell receptor beta chains were read from a single sample in a study of T cell responses to AZD1222 COVID-19 vaccine. Generated by immunoSEQ multiplex PCR, the TCRdb table keeps only in-frame clones and is missing some. The repertoire includes roughly 120,000 clones, roughly 87% of them detected once, and approximately 9.2% sits in the top ten. The sample in question was peripheral blood, obtained on day 0 of AZD1222 vaccination. All receptors derive from an adult in good health. CDR3s include the opening cysteine and the closing phenylalanine or tryptophan. D genes are given only for firm matches. Expanded clones are given a class, and other clones once, few, many or no size at all.

cdr3_nt,cdr3_aa,clone_size,d_call,v_call,j_call
TGTGCCAGCAGCCCTCTTCTACTAGCGACGGGCCCAGATACGCAGTATTTT,CASSPLLLATGPDTQYF,few,TRBD2,TRBV27,TRBJ2-3
TGTGCCAGCCGACCGGGACTAGCGGCCAACAATGAGCAGTTCTTC,CASRPGLAANNEQFF,.,TRBD2,TRBV5-4,TRBJ2-1
TGCGCCAGCAGCCAAGTCGGGGGGGCTGGGGAGCAGTACTTC,CASSQVGGAGEQYF,.,TRBD2,TRBV4-1,TRBJ2-7
TGTGCCAGCAGTTACGCGCGGGGGGCGGAAGCTTTCTTT,CASSYARGAEAFF,.,.,TRBV6-5,TRBJ1-1
TGTGCCAGCAGCTATGGCGGGAGGGCCGAAGAGACCCAGTACTTC,CASSYGGRAEETQYF,.,TRBD2,TRBV11-3,TRBJ2-5
TGTGCCAGCAGCAAAGTCGGGGTACATTATGGCTACACCTTC,CASSKVGVHYGYTF,.,.,TRBV21-1,TRBJ1-2
TGTGCCAGCAGCGCTCAATGGACGGGGTATGGCTACACCTTC,CASSAQWTGYGYTF,few,.,TRBV7-2,TRBJ1-2
TGTGCCAGCAGCGAACAGGGGAAGAACACTGAAGCTTTCTTT,CASSEQGKNTEAFF,.,TRBD1,TRBV7-2,TRBJ1-1
TGTGCTAGTGGTTCCCTAGCGGACACCGGGGAGCTGTTTTTT,CASGSLADTGELFF,.,TRBD2,TRBV12-5,TRBJ2-2
TGTGCCAGCTCAACCACCGTACGGGTAGAGACCCAGTACTTC,CASSTTVRVETQYF,.,.,TRBV18,TRBJ2-5
TGCGCCAGCAGCATGGACAGGGGATCGTACGAGCAGTACTTC,CASSMDRGSYEQYF,.,TRBD1,TRBV5-1,TRBJ2-7
TGCGCCAGCAGTGATTGGGACAGCACCGGGGAGCTGTTTTTT,CASSDWDSTGELFF,few,TRBD1,TRBV10-1,TRBJ2-2
TGCGCCAGCAGCCAAGTGGCGTTGGCTTCTGGAAACACCATATATTTT,CASSQVALASGNTIYF,.,.,TRBV4-1,TRBJ1-3
TGTGCCAGCAGCTTGAGTAGGAGGGGGTACGAGCAGTACTTC,CASSLSRRGYEQYF,.,.,TRBV7-9,TRBJ2-7
TGTGCCAGGAAGTCTGGGGATTCACCCCTCCACTTT,CARKSGDSPLHF,.,.,TRBV2,TRBJ1-6
TGTGCCAGCAGCCAAGAGCGTCTAGCGGGGGGAGATACGCAGTATTTT,CASSQERLAGGDTQYF,.,TRBD2,TRBV3-1/TRBV3-2,TRBJ2-3